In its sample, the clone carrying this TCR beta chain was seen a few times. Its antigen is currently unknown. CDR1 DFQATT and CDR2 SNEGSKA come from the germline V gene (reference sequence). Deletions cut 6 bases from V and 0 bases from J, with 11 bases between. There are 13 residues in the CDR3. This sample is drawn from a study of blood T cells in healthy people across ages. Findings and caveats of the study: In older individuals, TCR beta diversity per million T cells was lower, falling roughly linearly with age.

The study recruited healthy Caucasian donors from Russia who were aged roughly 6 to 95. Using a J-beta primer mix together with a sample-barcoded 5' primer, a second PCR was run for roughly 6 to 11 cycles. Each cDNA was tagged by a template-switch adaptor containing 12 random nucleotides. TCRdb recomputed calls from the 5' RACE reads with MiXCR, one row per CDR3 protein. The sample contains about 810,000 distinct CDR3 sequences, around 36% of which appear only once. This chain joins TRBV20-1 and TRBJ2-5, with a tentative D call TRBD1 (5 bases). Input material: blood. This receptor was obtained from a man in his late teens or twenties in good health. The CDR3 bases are TGCAGTGCACACAGGCCTGACCAAGAGACCCAGTACTTC. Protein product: CSAHRPDQETQYF.